Following are 8 T cell receptor beta chains from one sample sequenced in a study of blood T cell repertoires in COVID-19. Only in-frame clones appear in the TCRdb table, and some are missing; sequencing was by immunoSEQ multiplex PCR. Among roughly 130,000 clones listed, about four fifths were seen once. The sequencing input was peripheral blood. The receptors were gathered from a man aged 35 to 55 with active or convalescent COVID-19.

V is TRBV5-1 and J is TRBJ2-6; TRBD1 is a possible D gene (5 bases). Deletions cut 4 bases from V and 12 bases from J, with 17 bases between. Per the germline V gene, CDR1 is SGHRS and CDR2 is YFSETQ. CDR3 size: 14 residues. For the CDR3, the DNA is TGCGCCAGCAGCGGGTTGACAGCCTTACCCGTCCTGACTTTC. Protein product: CASSGLTALPVLTF.

This sequence joins TRBV18 and TRBJ2-6; 9 nucleotides line up with TRBD1. The germline CDR1 and CDR2 sequences are KGHSH and LQKENI. After removal of 2 bases from V and 0 bases from J, the junction contained 8 bases not matched to a gene. CDR3 length: 19 residues. The CDR3: CASSPLDRGSISGANVLTF. The CDR3, as DNA: TGTGCCAGCTCACCATTGGACAGGGGAAGTATCTCTGGGGCCAACGTCCTGACTTTC.

The genes are TRBV28 and TRBJ1-6, with D uncertain. This CDR3 region has 15 residues. Trimming removed 6 bases from V and 9 bases from J, with 18 bases in between. Germline CDR1 MDHEN, CDR2 SYDVKM. The CDR3 protein is CASSPSEGGGSPLHF. For the CDR3, the DNA is TGTGCCAGCAGCCCGAGCGAGGGAGGAGGTTCACCCCTCCACTTT.

This clone has a single count. The chain uses TRBV30 and TRBJ2-7, with D perhaps being TRBD1 or TRBD2 (6 bases each). The germline V and J ends were trimmed by 5 bases and 4 bases, with 15 bases remaining between them. CDR3 length equals 13 residues. CDR1 is GTSNPN, CDR2 SVGIG, per germline (reference sequence). The chain's CDR3 is CAWGRTEVYEQYF. CDR3 DNA sequence: TGTGCCTGGGGGAGGACAGAGGTATACGAGCAGTACTTC.

The chain has TRBV19 and TRBJ1-6; D gene uncertain. Trimming took off 5 bases at V and 14 bases at J, with 19 bases between the two ends. The CDR3 has 14 amino acids. CDR1 is LNHDA, CDR2 SQIVND, per germline (reference sequence). CDR3 coding DNA: TGTGCCAGTAGTCCGGTGGACTGGCTCGGATCCCTCCACTTT. It yields the protein CASSPVDWLGSLHF.

CDR3 coding DNA: TGTGCCAGCAGCCAAGAGAGGCTAGCCTTCTTC. Amino acid sequence: CASSQERLAFF. V usage is TRBV3-1 (or the pseudogene TRBV3-2) and J usage is TRBJ2-1; the D gene is possibly TRBD2 (5 bases). Trimming left V 0 bases short and J 16 bases short, with 10 bases between. Germline V CDR1 and CDR2: LGHDT, YNNKEL (reference sequence). The CDR3 is 11 amino acids.

V gene TRBV6-1 combines with J gene TRBJ2-7; possible D gene TRBD1, 5 bases. The V gene lost 0 bases and the J gene lost 2 bases, with 11 bases spanning the gap. Per the germline V gene, CDR1 is MNHNS and CDR2 is SASEGT. The CDR3 is 15 amino acids. CDR3 DNA: TGTGCCAGCAGTGAAGCGATTACAGGCGCCTACGAGCAGTACTTC. This codes for CASSEAITGAYEQYF.

V and J are TRBV7-3 and TRBJ2-7, with D possibly TRBD2 on 5 matching bases. The germline gives CDR1 SGHTA, CDR2 FQGTGA. Trimming took 0 bases from V and 3 from J, leaving 9 bases between them. The CDR3 consists of 14 residues. CDR3: CASSLTSGDYEQYF. CDR3 DNA sequence: TGTGCCAGCAGCTTAACCAGCGGAGACTACGAGCAGTACTTC.